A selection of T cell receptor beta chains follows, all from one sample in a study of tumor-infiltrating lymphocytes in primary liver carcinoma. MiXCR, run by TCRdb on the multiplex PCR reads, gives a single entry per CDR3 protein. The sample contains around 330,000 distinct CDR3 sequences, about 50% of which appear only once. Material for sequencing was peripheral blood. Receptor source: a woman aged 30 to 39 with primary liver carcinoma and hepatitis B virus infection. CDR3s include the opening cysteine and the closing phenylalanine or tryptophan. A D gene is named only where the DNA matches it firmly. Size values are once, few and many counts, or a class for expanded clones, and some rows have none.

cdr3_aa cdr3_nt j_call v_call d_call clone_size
CASSPRGETQYF TGTGCCAGCAGCCCCCGAGGAGAGACCCAGTACTTC TRBJ2-5 TRBV6-6 - many
CASSYSPGTGTYEQYF TGTGCCAGCAGTTACTCTCCAGGGACAGGGACCTACGAGCAGTACTTC TRBJ2-7 TRBV6-6 TRBD1 -
CSVEDPAGTWGPDTQYF TGCAGCGTTGAAGATCCGGCAGGGACATGGGGCCCAGATACGCAGTATTTT TRBJ2-3 TRBV29-1 - few
CPSSSTGENTGELFF TGTCCCAGCAGTTCAACAGGGGAGAACACTGGGGAGCTGTTTTTT TRBJ2-2 TRBV6-2/TRBV6-3 TRBD1 once
CSVWGEVGELFF TGCAGCGTTTGGGGTGAGGTCGGGGAGCTGTTTTTT TRBJ2-2 TRBV29-1 - many
CSVGDTPWGGEQFF TGCAGCGTTGGAGATACCCCCTGGGGGGGTGAGCAGTTCTTC TRBJ2-1 TRBV29-1 TRBD2 few
CASSYRMEKSKQYF TGTGCCAGCAGTTACAGGATGGAAAAAAGCAAGCAGTACTTC TRBJ2-7 TRBV6-6 - many
CASGPNTEAFF TGTGCCAGCGGACCGAACACTGAAGCTTTCTTT TRBJ1-1 TRBV28 - -
CASSLISRRNTDTQYF TGTGCCAGCAGCCTAATTTCGCGACGGAACACAGATACGCAGTATTTT TRBJ2-3 TRBV11-2 - once
CASTSNSGTKQFF TGTGCCAGCACTTCGAACTCGGGAACTAAGCAGTTCTTC TRBJ2-1 TRBV12-3/TRBV12-4 - -
CASSYSLIGGIYSNQPQHF TGTGCCAGCAGTTACTCCCTCATAGGCGGGATATATAGCAATCAGCCCCAGCATTTT TRBJ1-5 TRBV6-2/TRBV6-3 - few
CAWSRLAGRQETQYF TGTGCCTGGTCTCGACTAGCGGGACGACAAGAGACCCAGTACTTC TRBJ2-5 TRBV30 TRBD2 -
CASSQDPFPRYGQYF TGCGCCAGCAGCCAAGATCCGTTTCCTCGCTACGGGCAGTACTTC TRBJ2-7 TRBV4-1 - -
CASSFVRNSGDPSNTDTQYF TGTGCCAGCAGTTTCGTGCGGAATAGCGGGGACCCTTCTAACACAGATACGCAGTATTTT TRBJ2-3 TRBV12-3/TRBV12-4 TRBD2 -
CASSRGTGDNQPQHF TGTGCCAGCTCACGAGGGACAGGGGACAATCAGCCCCAGCATTTT TRBJ1-5 TRBV18 TRBD1 -
CASRQVGTGELFF TGTGCCAGCAGGCAAGTGGGCACCGGGGAGCTGTTTTTT TRBJ2-2 TRBV6-1 - many
CASSTPSSGGKFF TGTGCCAGCAGCACCCCTTCTAGCGGGGGAAAGTTCTTC TRBJ2-1 TRBV7-9 TRBD2 -
CASSPRTGTNYGYTF TGTGCCAGCAGCCCCCGGACAGGGACGAACTATGGCTACACCTTT TRBJ1-2 TRBV11-2 TRBD1 few
CASRRVAPTEAFF TGTGCCAGCAGAAGGGTAGCCCCCACTGAAGCTTTCTTT TRBJ1-1 TRBV28 - -
CASSPGLVGETQYF TGTGCCAGCAGTCCCGGACTAGTTGGGGAGACCCAGTACTTC TRBJ2-5 TRBV12-3/TRBV12-4 TRBD2 many